This is a list of T cell receptor beta chains from one sample in a study of blood T cell repertoires in COVID-19. TCRdb's table, derived via immunoSEQ multiplex PCR, lists solely in-frame clones and lacks some. The repertoire holds approximately 670,000 clones, with 90% as singletons. Sequenced sample: peripheral blood. These receptors came from a woman aged 18-30 years with acute or convalescent COVID-19. The CDR3 runs from the conserved cysteine through the conserved F or W. The D gene is left open where the match is weak. Size is omitted from some rows. Given values are once, few, many or a class for expanded clones.

V	D	J	size	CDR3	DNA
TRBV7-2	NA	TRBJ1-2	NA	CASSLVVEGYTF	TGTGCCAGCAGCTTAGTAGTCGAGGGCTACACCTTC
TRBV11-3	TRBD2	TRBJ2-1	NA	CASSSGLIRDNEQFF	TGTGCCAGCAGCTCGGGACTAATTAGGGACAATGAGCAGTTCTTC
TRBV19	NA	TRBJ1-1	NA	CASSSRGTMNTEAFF	TGTGCCAGTAGCAGCCGAGGAACTATGAACACTGAAGCTTTCTTT
TRBV5-1	NA	TRBJ1-2	NA	CASSLPSDAAAGGYTF	TGCGCCAGCAGCTTACCGTCTGACGCGGCGGCCGGGGGCTACACCTTC
TRBV21-1	NA	TRBJ1-2	NA	CASSKGRGSRQWYGYTF	TGTGCCAGCAGCAAAGGGAGAGGCTCCCGGCAGTGGTATGGCTACACCTTC
TRBV3-1/TRBV3-2	NA	TRBJ1-4	NA	CASSHRGKLFF	TGTGCCAGCAGCCACAGGGGAAAACTGTTTTTT
TRBV6-5	TRBD1	TRBJ1-2	NA	CASRNRDRVYGYTF	TGTGCCAGCAGGAACCGGGACAGGGTCTATGGCTACACCTTC
TRBV14	NA	TRBJ2-6	NA	CASSRSSGANVLTF	TGTGCCAGCAGCCGCAGCTCTGGGGCCAACGTCCTGACTTTC
TRBV24-1	NA	TRBJ2-7	NA	CATSDPYGGGEQYF	TGTGCCACCAGTGACCCTTATGGAGGTGGCGAGCAGTACTTC
TRBV6-5	NA	TRBJ2-7	once	CASSYPPVGGSYEQYF	TGTGCCAGCAGTTACCCGCCTGTGGGGGGCTCCTACGAGCAGTACTTC
TRBV18	TRBD1	TRBJ2-1	NA	CASSRQGALDEQFF	TGTGCCAGCTCTAGACAGGGGGCGCTGGATGAGCAGTTCTTC
TRBV28	NA	TRBJ1-5	NA	CASSLRGLTQPQHF	TGTGCCAGCAGTTTAAGGGGGTTGACTCAGCCCCAGCATTTT
TRBV24-1	NA	TRBJ1-2	NA	CATSSSVAYGYTF	TGTGCCACCAGTAGTTCAGTTGCCTATGGCTACACCTTC
TRBV21-1	NA	TRBJ2-7	once	CASGGTTAYEQYF	TGTGCCAGCGGGGGGACTACAGCCTACGAGCAGTACTTC
TRBV6-5	NA	TRBJ1-1	NA	CASSYARRSEAFF	TGTGCCAGCAGTTACGCCAGGCGTTCTGAAGCTTTCTTT
TRBV5-1	TRBD1	TRBJ2-3	NA	CASSLGDRESDTQYF	TGCGCCAGCAGCTTAGGGGACAGGGAGTCAGATACGCAGTATTTT